This T cell receptor beta chain emerged from a study of cytomegalovirus exposure and HLA in healthy donors. Overall study: Sequencing of about 179 million T cells in an earlier analysis found around 100 million unique TCR beta sequences.

The CDR3 extends over 14 amino acids. Germline V lookup: CDR1 SGDLS, CDR2 YYNGEE. As concerns this clone: Its antigen is undetermined. One junction end does not reproduce the germline sequence, and a read error may be involved.

Findings and caveats of the study: Later on, an analysis showed TCR association rates differing by HLA locus, with DRB1 the most and HLA-C the fewest. What TCR beta sequences reportedly achieved was accurate prediction of HLA-A and HLA-B alleles in most subjects. It was 150 to 200 TCR beta chains that were listed as cytomegalovirus-associated.

13 Jbeta primers and 60 Vbeta primers were used for the PCR. Libraries were prepared by immunoSEQ multiplex PCR; TCRdb keeps only in-frame clonotypes and omits some of them. The repertoire consists of 120,000 to 150,000 clones, with 60% to 80% occurring once and the leading ten covering about 0.66%. The chain links TRBV9 to TRBJ1-2; 8 bases fit TRBD1. The clonotype comes from a male donor in good health and CMV-seronegative. The sequencing input was PBMCs. The DNA of the CDR3 is TGTGCCAGCAGCGCCGGACAGGGTTCCTATGACTACACCTTC. It codes for CASSAGQGSYDYTF.